The 16 T cell receptor beta chains in this list originate from one sample, sequenced in a study of T cell clusters in autoimmune cytopenias. One tube held mixed TRB-A and TRB-B primer pools for touch-down PCR. TCRdb reprocessed the multiplex PCR reads, keeping one entry per CDR3 protein, no DNA. The listing records some 15,000 distinct CDR3 sequences. Each sample's input was approximately 270 ng genomic DNA, 35,000 to 40,000 genome equivalents. The specimen was peripheral blood. The receptor set was obtained from a human donor with an autoimmune cytopenia or autoimmune hepatitis (not recorded which).

V usage is TRBV30 and J usage is TRBJ1-1; TCRdb names TRBD1, which stays unverified in the absence of DNA. Looked up from germline, CDR1 is GTSNPN and CDR2 is SVGIG (reference sequence). CDR3 length: 12 residues. CDR3: CAWRGGGFGAFF.

The chain has TRBV27 and TRBJ1-1. CDR3 length: 14 residues. Germline V gene data show CDR1 as MNHEY and CDR2 as SMNVEV (reference sequence). The CDR3 spells CASRLSSDSNRSFF.

The V call is TRBV21-1, the J call TRBJ1-4. TRBV21-1 is a pseudogene. The CDR3 is 15 residues long. CDR3 sequence: CASSKGKGLREKLFF.

This clonotype is classed as medium-sized by frequency. The rearrangement joins TRBV29-1 to TRBJ1-1; TCRdb selects TRBD1, and the lack of DNA leaves this call unchecked. Germline loops: CDR1 SQVTM, CDR2 ANQGSEA. CDR3 size: 11 residues. Here the CDR3 reads CSVISGSEAFF.

In terms of frequency, this clonotype is medium-sized. The gene calls are TRBV19 and TRBJ2-1; TCRdb designates TRBD2, a call that cannot be tested without DNA. The CDR3 has 18 amino acids. Germline CDR1 and CDR2: LNHDA and SQIVND (reference sequence). The chain's CDR3 is CASSRTTSGRGAYNEQFF.

The chain links TRBV5-4 to TRBJ2-7; as DNA is missing, the TRBD1 call by TCRdb cannot be tested. The V gene's germline CDR1 is SGHNT and CDR2 YYREEE (reference sequence). The CDR3 is 14 residues long. CDR3 sequence: CASSRSGAGYEQYF. Full variable domain (rest looked up from reference TRBV5-4 and TRBJ2-7): ETGVTQSPTHLIKTRGQQVTLRCSSQSGHNTVSWYQQALGQGPQFIFQYYREEENGRGNFPPRFSGLQFPNYSSELNVNALELDDSALYLCASSRSGAGYEQYFGPGTRLTVT.

The chain couples TRBV6-1 to TRBJ1-3. The germline V gene has CDR1 MNHNS and CDR2 SASEGT. The CDR3 is 15 amino acids. The chain's CDR3 is CASSPLKFSGNTIYF.

The rearrangement joins TRBV27 to TRBJ1-2; TCRdb's D gene call, TRBD1, goes unchecked for lack of DNA. CDR1 is MNHEY and CDR2 is SMNVEV in the germline V gene (reference sequence). CDR3 size: 14 residues. The chain's CDR3 is CASRPTGANYGYTF.

This clonotype is called medium-sized based on its frequency. The chain uses TRBV19 and TRBJ2-3; without DNA, the TCRdb call of TRBD2 cannot be checked. The CDR3 totals 16 residues. CDR1 and CDR2 (germline): LNHDA, SQIVND (reference sequence). The CDR3 sequence is CASSSGLAGRTDTQYF. The full variable domain, in which reference TRBV19 and TRBJ2-3 provide the parts outside the CDR3, is DGGITQSPKYLFRKEGQNVTLSCEQNLNHDAMYWYRQDPGQGLRLIYYSQIVNDFQKGDIAEGYSVSREKKESFPLTVTSAQKNPTAFYLCASSSGLAGRTDTQYFGPGTRLTVL.

This chain links TRBV5-1 with TRBJ1-4; TCRdb picks TRBD1, but there is no DNA to check that call. From germline, CDR1 is SGHRS and CDR2 YFSETQ. The CDR3 loop spans 13 amino acids. The CDR3: CASSLGGDEKLFF.

This clonotype is identified as medium-sized from frequency. This chain links TRBV6-5 with TRBJ2-1; TCRdb designates TRBD1, a call that cannot be tested without DNA. The CDR3 is made up of 13 amino acids. Per germline, CDR1 MNHEY and CDR2 SVGAGI. The chain's CDR3 is CATRDRPYNEQFF.

This clonotype counts as medium-sized by frequency. V gene TRBV5-6 combines with J gene TRBJ2-2; TCRdb's D call, TRBD1, is unchecked because there is no DNA. Germline loops: CDR1 SGHDT, CDR2 YYEEEE. The CDR3 totals 14 residues. CDR3 sequence reads: CASSGDTGSGELFF.

V is TRBV6-5 and J is TRBJ1-5. Per the germline V gene, CDR1 is MNHEY and CDR2 is SVGAGI. CDR3 length: 14 amino acids. CDR3 in amino acids: CASSPRWGNQPQHF.

This chain joins TRBV19 and TRBJ1-1. The CDR3 is 13 amino acids. Germline CDR1 and CDR2: LNHDA and SQIVND (reference sequence). The CDR3 region is CASSHAGSTEAFF.

The chain uses TRBV19 and TRBJ1-5; TCRdb names TRBD1, which stays unverified in the absence of DNA. Germline CDR1 LNHDA, CDR2 SQIVND (reference sequence). This CDR3 has 16 residues. CDR3 sequence: CASSEDVMGGNQPQHF.

V is TRBV5-6 and J is TRBJ1-1; absent DNA, TCRdb's TRBD1 call cannot be checked. The CDR3 is 16 residues long. In germline, CDR1 is SGHDT, CDR2 YYEEEE. This chain's CDR3 is CASSFKAGMKGTEAFF.